Shown below are 32 T cell receptor beta chains from a single sample sequenced in a study of T-cell reconstitution after alpha-beta-depleted transplantation in children. Construction of the TCRbeta library involved unique molecular identifiers. TCRdb recomputed calls from the PCR reads with MiXCR, one row per CDR3 protein. The sample consists of hundreds of thousands of distinct CDR3 sequences, 10% to 15% of them appearing once. This sample comprised PBMCs, mostly from graft donor cells, obtained 360 days after TCRalphabeta/CD19-depleted stem cell transplant. All receptors derive from a male patient younger than 18 who had a stem cell transplant for acute myeloid leukemia, so the T cells may come from the graft donor.

The V call is TRBV11-2, the J call TRBJ2-7; TRBD1 matches 9 bases. The CDR3 length is 13 residues. Trimming took 7 bases from V and 3 from J; bases not matched to a gene: 4. Germline CDR1 is SGHAT and CDR2 is FQNNGV. CDR3 residues: CASNDRGFYEQYF. The CDR3 DNA sequence: TGTGCCAGCAATGACAGGGGGTTCTACGAGCAGTACTTC.

The chain recombines TRBV27 with TRBJ2-5; D may be TRBD1 or TRBD2 (5 bases each). This CDR3 has 15 amino acids. Germline values: CDR1 MNHEY, CDR2 SMNVEV (reference sequence). V was clipped by 5 bases and J by 4 bases, with 17 bases between them. CDR3 amino acids: CASSPRDLPGETQYF. The CDR3 DNA sequence: TGTGCCAGCAGTCCAAGGGACCTCCCGGGAGAGACCCAGTACTTC.

This clonotype has only a few counts. The chain has TRBV3-1 and TRBJ2-2; 7 nucleotides align to TRBD2. V lost 6 bases, J lost 5 bases, and 12 bases stayed unmatched. CDR1 is LGHDT and CDR2 is YNNKEL in the germline V gene (reference sequence). This CDR3 region has 16 residues. The CDR3 region has the DNA TGTGCCAGCAGTCCCTGGAGGCGGGAGCGAACCGGGGAGCTGTTTTTT. It yields the protein CASSPWRRERTGELFF.

A few counts support this clonotype. The rearrangement links TRBV7-2 to TRBJ2-2; 10 bases match TRBD2. Germline CDR1 SGHTA, CDR2 FQGNSA. The V segment lost 0 bases and the J segment 5 bases; nucleotides outside the gene matches: 6. The CDR3 is 17 amino acids. For the CDR3, the DNA is TGTGCCAGCAGCTTAGCCCTCCTAGCGGGAGAAACCGGGGAGCTGTTTTTT. It codes for CASSLALLAGETGELFF.

The chain joins TRBV7-2 to TRBJ2-1, with 11 bases lining up with TRBD2. Germline V gene lookup returns CDR1 SGHTA and CDR2 FQGNSA. Germline trimming cut 0 bases from V and 4 bases from J; bases unmatched to any gene: 5. The CDR3 is 17 residues long. The CDR3 spells CASSLASGRAEYNEQFF. The CDR3 DNA is TGTGCCAGCAGCTTAGCTAGCGGGAGGGCCGAATACAATGAGCAGTTCTTC.

The table lists this clonotype with a few counts. The rearrangement links TRBV7-8 to TRBJ2-7, with a weak D call TRBD2 (6 bases). Trimming shortened V by 2 bases and J by 3 bases, and 14 bases separated the two germline ends. Germline V CDR1 and CDR2: SGHVS, FQNEAQ. The CDR3 length is 15 residues. The CDR3 reads CASSLRSREIYEQYF. The CDR3 DNA reads TGTGCCAGCAGCTTAAGGTCGCGGGAAATCTACGAGCAGTACTTC.

This clonotype occurred many times. In DNA form, the CDR3 reads TGTGCCAGCAGCTCGATTTCGCGGGAAACCACCAATGAGCAGTTCTTC. Translated: CASSSISRETTNEQFF. This rearrangement joins TRBV7-3 to TRBJ2-1; tentative D call: TRBD2 (6 bases). V was clipped by 4 bases and J by 6 bases, with 19 bases between them. This CDR3 contains 16 residues. Germline V gene data show CDR1 as SGHTA and CDR2 as FQGTGA.

This clonotype was recorded a few times. The chain links TRBV3-1 to TRBJ2-7, with D uncertain. V was cut by 4 bases and J by 2 bases, with 9 bases left in between. The length of the CDR3 is 13 residues. Germline loops: CDR1 LGHDT, CDR2 YNNKEL (reference sequence). CDR3 amino acids: CASSPTAPYEQYF. DNA for the CDR3: TGTGCCAGCAGCCCCACGGCCCCCTACGAGCAGTACTTC.

CDR3 loop: CASSIDQRVRTGELFF. The CDR3 nucleotides read TGTGCCAGTAGTATAGATCAAAGGGTACGCACCGGGGAGCTGTTTTTT. This chain uses TRBV19 with TRBJ2-2; no reliable D call. The CDR3 is made up of 16 amino acids. V was pared by 0 bases and J by 4 bases, with 12 bases between. The germline CDR1 and CDR2 sequences are LNHDA and SQIVND (reference sequence).

This sequence joins TRBV20-1 and TRBJ2-7; no clear D gene. The CDR3 extends over 14 amino acids. The germline V and J ends were trimmed by 6 bases and 4 bases, with 19 bases remaining between them. Germline V gene sequence: CDR1 DFQATT, CDR2 SNEGSKA (reference sequence). The CDR3 DNA sequence: TGCAGTGCCCCACGGGTCCCTAGAAGGTACGAGCAGTACTTC. This encodes CSAPRVPRRYEQYF.

The table lists this clonotype with many counts. The chain recombines TRBV27 with TRBJ1-3, with D unresolved. V was trimmed by 5 bases and J by 0 bases, leaving 5 bases between them. Germline V gives CDR1 MNHEY, CDR2 SMNVEV (reference sequence). This CDR3 is built from 13 residues. CDR3: CASSRDSGNTIYF. The CDR3 region has the DNA TGTGCCAGCAGTCGTGACTCTGGAAACACCATATATTTT.

This clonotype appeared many times. The chain is built from TRBV18 and TRBJ2-1; TRBD1 matches 9 bases. Trimming cost V 1 base and J 2 bases; bases outside gene matches: 0. The germline gives CDR1 KGHSH, CDR2 LQKENI. The CDR3 spans 15 residues. The CDR3 coding sequence is TGTGCCAGCTCACCACGGGACAGGGCCTACAATGAGCAGTTCTTC. Residues: CASSPRDRAYNEQFF.

The chain employs TRBV7-6 and TRBJ2-7; D might be TRBD1 or TRBD2, each matching 5 bases. CDR1 and CDR2 from the germline V gene are SGHVS and FNYEAQ. CDR3 length equals 13 residues. Trimming shortened V by 4 bases and J by 3 bases, and 10 bases separated the two germline ends. The CDR3 DNA follows: TGTGCCAGCAGCTCCGGGACCCTCTACGAGCAGTACTTC. Its protein product is CASSSGTLYEQYF.

In this sample, this clonotype turned up many times. J is TRBJ1-5 and V is TRBV20-1; 10 positions match TRBD1. The V gene end was trimmed by 8 bases and the J gene end by 2 bases; junction bases not matched to a gene: 6. CDR3 size: 14 residues. CDR1 is DFQATT, CDR2 SNEGSKA, per germline (reference sequence). CDR3 sequence (DNA): TGCAGTACTCGAGGACAGGGGGGCAATCAGCCCCAGCATTTT. Its translation: CSTRGQGGNQPQHF.

The chain couples TRBV27 to TRBJ2-5; possibly TRBD2 for D (6 bases). Trimming removed 1 base from V and 5 bases from J, with 8 bases in between. The CDR3 spans 13 residues. Germline lookup yields CDR1 MNHEY and CDR2 SMNVEV (reference sequence). CDR3: CASSLYGGETQYF. In nucleotides, the CDR3 is TGTGCCAGCAGTTTATACGGGGGTGAGACCCAGTACTTC.

A few counts support this clonotype. The rearrangement links TRBV28 to TRBJ2-3, with TRBD1 identical over 8 bases. V shed 6 bases, J shed 9 bases, and the junction held 8 bases outside the gene matches. This CDR3 is 13 amino acids long. Germline V gene sequence: CDR1 MDHEN, CDR2 SYDVKM. DNA for the CDR3: TGTGCCAGCAGGCCGGACAGGGTTCGAACGCAGTATTTT. Translating it yields CASRPDRVRTQYF.

This clonotype occurred a few times. V is TRBV5-1 and J is TRBJ2-2; 8 positions agree with TRBD2. Germline assignment: CDR1 SGHRS and CDR2 YFSETQ. The CDR3 consists of 16 residues. V gave up 2 bases and J gave up 6 bases; unmatched junction bases: 9. CDR3 sequence reads: CASSFPAGVFAGELFF. The CDR3 DNA reads as TGCGCCAGCAGCTTCCCAGCGGGAGTTTTTGCCGGGGAGCTGTTTTTT.

V gene TRBV20-1 combines with J gene TRBJ2-7; D gene unclear. The length of the CDR3 is 13 residues. Per the germline V gene, CDR1 is DFQATT and CDR2 is SNEGSKA (reference sequence). V was pared by 7 bases and J by 2 bases, with 15 bases between. The CDR3: CSGASGSAYEQYF. The CDR3 coding sequence is TGCAGTGGCGCTTCGGGCTCCGCCTACGAGCAGTACTTC.

The V and J genes are TRBV7-2 and TRBJ2-7, with 9 bases matching TRBD2. This CDR3 is built from 17 residues. Germline V lookup: CDR1 SGHTA, CDR2 FQGNSA. The V gene end was trimmed by 3 bases and the J gene end by 2 bases; junction bases not matched to a gene: 11. The CDR3 nucleotides read TGTGCCAGCAGCTTTAGTCCGGGACTAGCAGCAACCTACGAGCAGTACTTC. It encodes CASSFSPGLAATYEQYF.

This clonotype has at least ten counts. The chain links TRBV20-1 to TRBJ2-7; maybe TRBD1 (6 bases). CDR3 length equals 13 residues. From germline, CDR1 is DFQATT and CDR2 SNEGSKA (reference sequence). V gave up 1 base and J gave up 7 bases, with 14 bases separating them. CDR3 in DNA: TGCAGTGCTAGAGGACAGGCCCCGTCGGAGCAGTACTTC. Translating gives CSARGQAPSEQYF.

This clonotype has just a few counts. This chain joins TRBV14 and TRBJ1-4; D uncertain. The V end was cut by 3 bases, the J end by 5 bases, with 4 bases between. The CDR3 runs 12 residues. From germline, CDR1 is SGHDN and CDR2 FVKESK. The CDR3 DNA is TGTGCCAGCAGCCACATAAATGAAAAACTGTTTTTT. The encoded protein is CASSHINEKLFF.

This clonotype was seen at least ten times. J is TRBJ2-7 and V is TRBV5-1; 8 bases line up with TRBD1. The V and J ends lost 4 bases and 7 bases, in that order; junction bases with no gene match: 10. Germline CDR1 SGHRS, CDR2 YFSETQ. The CDR3 sequence is 14 residues long. CDR3: CASSTFQGAGEQYF. The CDR3, as DNA: TGCGCCAGCAGCACGTTCCAGGGGGCAGGGGAGCAGTACTTC.

As regards this clonotype: One junction end does not reproduce the germline sequence, and a read error may be involved. The chain combines TRBV5-1 with TRBJ2-1; D call uncertain. Germline CDR1 and CDR2: SGHRS and YFSETQ. This CDR3 is 14 amino acids long. Here the CDR3 reads CAGSSFIDSNEQFF. For the CDR3, the DNA is TGCGCCGGCAGCTCTTTTATCGACTCCAATGAGCAGTTCTTC.

The rearrangement uses TRBV7-6 and TRBJ2-5; D is unresolved. V lost 5 bases and J 5 bases, leaving 12 bases between the germline ends. Germline lookup yields CDR1 SGHVS and CDR2 FNYEAQ. This CDR3 region has 13 residues. The CDR3 protein is CASSAWTKETQYF. CDR3 coding DNA: TGTGCCAGCAGCGCTTGGACCAAGGAGACCCAGTACTTC.

The rearrangement uses TRBV12-3 or TRBV12-4 and TRBJ1-1, with 7 positions matching TRBD1. This CDR3 comprises 12 residues. J lost 8 bases, V lost 7 bases, and 7 bases had no gene match. The CDR3 spells CASTPRTGEAFF. In DNA form, the CDR3 reads TGTGCCAGCACCCCCCGGACAGGAGAAGCTTTCTTT.

This clonotype was counted only a few times. The gene calls are TRBV2 and TRBJ2-5, with TRBD2 matching 8 bases. Trimming cost V 5 bases and J 2 bases; bases outside gene matches: 10. The CDR3 runs to 16 residues. Germline CDR1 reads SNHLY; CDR2 reads FYNNEI. CDR3 nucleotide sequence: TGTGCCAGCAGTCTAATCTCGGGACTAGAACAAGAGACCCAGTACTTC. This translates into CASSLISGLEQETQYF.

The J gene is TRBJ2-2, the V gene TRBV12-3 or TRBV12-4; 7 bases map to TRBD2. Trimming at V came to 3 bases and at J to 6 bases, leaving 10 bases not matched to a gene. This CDR3 is built from 16 residues. This CDR3 is CASSFPSTSYSGELFF. CDR3 DNA sequence: TGTGCCAGCAGTTTTCCTTCGACTAGCTATTCCGGGGAGCTGTTTTTT.

A few counts support this clonotype. The chain has TRBV20-1 and TRBJ1-3, with a possible D match to TRBD1 (5 bases). Germline values: CDR1 DFQATT, CDR2 SNEGSKA (reference sequence). The CDR3 consists of 14 residues. Trimming shortened V by 3 bases and J by 3 bases, and 12 bases separated the two germline ends. Here the CDR3 DNA reads TGCAGTGCTAGGGGGACGGCGGGTGGAAACACCATATATTTT. This gives the protein CSARGTAGGNTIYF.

The chain carries TRBV12-3 or TRBV12-4 and TRBJ2-7; the D gene is possibly TRBD2 (5 bases). Trimming cost V 6 bases and J 4 bases, with 16 bases left between them. This CDR3 is built from 14 residues. The CDR3 DNA reads as TGTGCCAGCAGCCGACCCCGGGAAGGGTACGAGCAGTACTTC. It is translated as CASSRPREGYEQYF.

This clonotype has a handful of counts. The chain combines TRBV6-5 with TRBJ2-5; the D gene is possibly TRBD1 (6 bases). Germline loops: CDR1 MNHEY, CDR2 SVGAGI. The V and J ends lost 0 bases and 7 bases respectively, with 12 bases between them. The CDR3 is made up of 14 amino acids. CDR3 residues: CASSYSLLGATQYF. DNA of the CDR3: TGTGCCAGCAGTTACTCCCTATTGGGGGCGACCCAGTACTTC.

This clonotype was detected ten times or more. This chain links TRBV20-1 with TRBJ2-7, with D unclear. Per the germline V gene, CDR1 is DFQATT and CDR2 is SNEGSKA (reference sequence). The CDR3 loop spans 13 amino acids. V lost 3 bases and J lost 3, with 12 bases in between. CDR3 residues: CSASGQTSYEQYF. The CDR3 region has the DNA TGCAGTGCTAGTGGGCAGACCAGCTACGAGCAGTACTTC.

In its sample, this clonotype was seen a few times. V and J are TRBV20-1 and TRBJ2-3, with 9 bases matching TRBD2. Germline CDR1 is DFQATT and CDR2 is SNEGSKA (reference sequence). The CDR3 sequence is 16 residues long. The trim removed 3 bases at V and 5 bases at J, leaving 12 bases unmatched. For the CDR3, the DNA is TGCAGTGCTAGGGGGTTACTAGCGGGCAAGGGAGATACGCAGTATTTT. Its translation: CSARGLLAGKGDTQYF.